This T cell receptor (beta chain) was observed in a study of shared clonotypes between healthy human individuals. Every one of the donors was a Caucasian adult that lived in Nashville, Tennessee. Broader study findings: Generation of non-shared clonotypes was less probable than generation of clonotypes shared by all four donors.

The data were produced by immunoSEQ multiplex PCR, yet TCRdb's version contains in-frame clones alone and is incomplete. Counted here are 1 million to 1.2 million clones, approximately 80% occurring once; the ten biggest clones make up over 0.8%. Of note for this clone: Its antigen is undetermined.

The CDR3 is 15 residues long. From germline, CDR1 is MNHNS and CDR2 SASEGT. After removal of 5 bases from V and 1 base from J, the junction contained 3 bases not matched to a gene. This receptor was identified in a man younger than 35 in good health. Some clones in this sample may be carry-over from other donors' samples. V gene TRBV6-1 combines with J gene TRBJ2-1; 9 bases are a match to TRBD2. The sequenced sample was memory CD4+ T cells from PBMCs. The subset denotes: CD45RA-negative fraction. CDR3 DNA sequence: TGTGCCAGCAGTACTAGCGGGCTTTCCTACAATGAGCAGTTCTTC. This translates into CASSTSGLSYNEQFF.